This TCR beta chain was identified in a study of cytomegalovirus exposure and HLA in healthy donors. Study conclusions and caveats: In a later analysis, a genetic analysis reported fewer productive-TCR N-insertions in an Asian-associated ancestry cluster than the cohort average. Later analysis associated a missense DCLRE1C variant with TCR beta V- and J-gene trimming. HLA-A and HLA-B allele assignments for most subjects were reportedly predicted accurately using TCR beta sequences.

As concerns this clone: Its target is not known.

The PCR ran on 60 Vbeta and 13 Jbeta primers. Some clones are missing from TCRdb's copy, which holds only in-frame ones; the method was immunoSEQ multiplex PCR. This sample has about 190,000 clones, with over 60% found just once. CDR3 size: 14 residues. Deletions cut 3 bases from V and 7 bases from J, with 16 bases between. The germline V gene encodes CDR1 SGHNT and CDR2 YYREEE (reference sequence). The chain links TRBV5-4 to TRBJ1-2; a weak D match, TRBD1 (6 bases). Sequencing was performed on PBMCs. This receptor was identified in a man aged 25 to 40 in good health and CMV-seropositive. CDR3 amino acids: CASSSQGIRGGYTF. The CDR3 coding sequence is TGTGCCAGCAGCTCACAGGGTATCCGGGGTGGCTACACCTTC.